Shown below are 27 T cell receptor beta chains from a single sample sequenced in a study of OX40 agonist ivuxolimab in advanced cancers. TCRdb keeps only in-frame clones here, not all; method: immunoSEQ multiplex PCR. The sample records some 74,000 clones, about 87% being singletons. This specimen was CD4+ or CD8+ T cells sorted from blood, taken in a trial of the OX40 agonist ivuxolimab. These receptor sequences come from an adult with an advanced solid tumor such as melanoma, head and neck, liver or kidney cancer.

The chain has TRBV5-1 and TRBJ2-5; D is possibly TRBD2 (7 bases). The CDR3 contains 14 residues. V was clipped by 2 bases and J by 3 bases, with 11 bases between them. Germline lookup yields CDR1 SGHRS and CDR2 YFSETQ. The CDR3 region is CASSFIGGEETQYF. CDR3 coding DNA: TGCGCCAGCAGCTTTATAGGGGGGGAAGAGACCCAGTACTTC.

The CDR3 sequence is CASSLAGSYNEQFF. CDR3 DNA: TGTGCCAGTAGTCTAGCGGGGTCCTACAATGAGCAGTTCTTC. The rearrangement joins TRBV19 to TRBJ2-1, with 9 positions matching TRBD2. Trimming at V came to 5 bases and at J to 1 base, leaving 0 bases not matched to a gene. CDR1 and CDR2 from the germline V gene are LNHDA and SQIVND (reference sequence). The CDR3 contains 14 residues.

This clone appeared once. The genes are TRBV5-1 and TRBJ1-4; tentative D call: TRBD1 (6 bases). CDR1 SGHRS and CDR2 YFSETQ come from the germline V gene. This CDR3 is built from 15 residues. Trimming stripped 0 bases from V and 8 bases from J, with 14 bases between. For the CDR3, the DNA is TGCGCCAGCAGCTTGGCGGGGGGCAACGAAGAAAAACTGTTTTTT. It codes for CASSLAGGNEEKLFF.

CDR3 sequence (DNA): TGCGCCAGCCGGGAGGGCACAGATACGCAGTATTTT. This translates into CASREGTDTQYF. The chain employs TRBV5-1 and TRBJ2-3; TRBD2 matches 7 bases. This CDR3 contains 12 residues. Germline V gene sequence: CDR1 SGHRS, CDR2 YFSETQ. Losses at the gene ends were 7 bases for V and 1 base for J; bases not matched to a gene: 0.

The sample holds a few counts of this clone. The rearrangement uses TRBV2 and TRBJ2-7; TRBD1 or TRBD2 may be the D gene (5 bases each). Germline V lookup: CDR1 SNHLY, CDR2 FYNNEI. V lost 5 bases and J lost 2, with 13 bases in between. This CDR3 region has 14 residues. The CDR3 bases are TGTGCCAGCAGTACCGGGGCAATCCCCTACGAGCAGTACTTC. Amino acids: CASSTGAIPYEQYF.

V gene TRBV6-9 combines with J gene TRBJ2-7; D not resolved. Between the trimmed V and J ends, which lost 7 bases and 2 bases, there was a span of 6 bases. Germline CDR1 is MNHGY and CDR2 is SVAAGI. The CDR3 consists of 11 residues. The CDR3 sequence is CASTSAYEQYF. CDR3 sequence (DNA): TGTGCCAGCACGTCAGCCTACGAGCAGTACTTC.

The genes are TRBV5-1 and TRBJ2-3; 8 bases are a match to TRBD2. V lost 0 bases, J lost 2 bases, and 8 bases stayed unmatched. The CDR3 totals 17 residues. Germline V CDR1 and CDR2: SGHRS, YFSETQ. CDR3 nucleotide sequence: TGCGCCAGCAGCTTGGCCCTCGCGGGGGGCCCCACAGATACGCAGTATTTT. Encoded protein: CASSLALAGGPTDTQYF.

The chain links TRBV7-2 to TRBJ2-2, with D uncertain. The CDR3 extends over 14 amino acids. Trimming took 3 bases from V and 1 from J, leaving 6 bases between them. The germline gives CDR1 SGHTA, CDR2 FQGNSA. In nucleotides, the CDR3 is TGTGCCAGCAGCTTGGACCTGAACACCGGGGAGCTGTTTTTT. This gives the protein CASSLDLNTGELFF.

CDR3 nucleotide sequence: TGTGCCAGCAGATCTTCTGGCCCCTACGAGCAGTACTTC. Residues: CASRSSGPYEQYF. This chain joins TRBV28 and TRBJ2-7; unclear D gene. The V end lost 6 bases, the J end lost 2 bases, and 11 bases lay between the germline ends. Germline V CDR1 and CDR2: MDHEN, SYDVKM. This CDR3 has 13 residues.

J is TRBJ2-3 and V is TRBV7-3; D is perhaps TRBD1 (6 bases). Germline V lookup: CDR1 SGHTA, CDR2 FQGTGA. This CDR3 has 14 residues. V was pared by 4 bases and J by 5 bases, with 13 bases between. The CDR3 nucleotides read TGTGCCAGCAGCTCGGGACCACAGGGAGATACGCAGTATTTT. It translates to CASSSGPQGDTQYF.

The rearrangement links TRBV7-7 to TRBJ2-3, with D maybe TRBD2 (6 bases). From germline, CDR1 is SSHAT and CDR2 FNYEAQ (reference sequence). V gave up 5 bases and J gave up 4 bases, with 13 bases separating them. The CDR3 loop spans 14 amino acids. The CDR3 region is CASSRGGGADTQYF. In DNA, the CDR3 is TGTGCCAGCAGCCGGGGCGGCGGGGCAGATACGCAGTATTTT.

V is TRBV2 and J is TRBJ1-5; perhaps TRBD1 as D (5 bases). Germline CDR1 and CDR2: SNHLY and FYNNEI. Trimming left V 8 bases short and J 5 bases short, with 22 bases between. The CDR3 consists of 16 residues. The CDR3 coding sequence is TGTGCCAGCGCCCGGGAGGGGAGGGCTGCAGATCAGCCCCAGCATTTT. This gives the protein CASAREGRAADQPQHF.

Comments on this clone: Compared with germline, one end of the junction differs, possibly owing to a read error. CDR3 DNA: TGCGCCAGCAGGTTGGGGGCCTCTGGGGCCAACGTCCTGACTTTC. This translates into CASRLGASGANVLTF. The V gene is TRBV5-1, the J gene TRBJ2-6; the D gene is possibly TRBD1 (6 bases). The CDR3 totals 15 residues. Germline loops: CDR1 SGHRS, CDR2 YFSETQ.

This clone was seen a single time. The chain uses TRBV5-1 and TRBJ2-4, with D uncertain. Germline values: CDR1 SGHRS, CDR2 YFSETQ. This CDR3 comprises 15 residues. V was shortened by 7 bases and J by 1 base, with 15 bases between the two germline ends. The CDR3 coding sequence is TGCGCCAGCCGCCCAACGCTGGGGGCCAAAAACATTCAGTACTTC. It encodes CASRPTLGAKNIQYF.

The rearrangement uses TRBV19 and TRBJ1-5; TRBD1 is a possible D gene (5 bases). Trimming stripped 6 bases from V and 0 bases from J, with 12 bases between. CDR3 size: 15 residues. Germline V gene sequence: CDR1 LNHDA, CDR2 SQIVND (reference sequence). The CDR3: CASRDRLYSNQPQHF. The CDR3 region has the DNA TGTGCCAGTAGAGACAGACTATATAGCAATCAGCCCCAGCATTTT.

V usage is TRBV2 and J usage is TRBJ1-2, with 7 positions matching TRBD1. J lost 4 bases, V lost 5 bases, and 7 bases had no gene match. Germline CDR1 SNHLY, CDR2 FYNNEI. The CDR3 is 14 amino acids. The chain's CDR3 is CASSRDRDVYGYTF. The CDR3 nucleotides are TGTGCCAGCAGTCGGGACAGAGACGTCTATGGCTACACCTTC.

The chain employs TRBV30 and TRBJ2-5, with 10 bases that match TRBD2. V shed 5 bases and J 5 bases; nucleotides not matched to a gene: 8. CDR1 is GTSNPN and CDR2 is SVGIG in the germline V gene (reference sequence). The CDR3 runs to 14 residues. CDR3: CAWSSGGGWETQYF. The CDR3 DNA follows: TGTGCCTGGTCTAGCGGGGGAGGTTGGGAGACCCAGTACTTC.

V usage is TRBV4-2 and J usage is TRBJ2-1; 11 bases are a match to TRBD2. Germline V gene sequence: CDR1 LGHNA, CDR2 YNFKEQ. The length of the CDR3 is 15 residues. Unmatched junction bases numbered 4, after V lost 4 bases and J lost 5 bases. Written as DNA, the CDR3 is TGTGCCAGCAGCCCCGGGACTAGCGGTGACAATGAGCAGTTCTTC. Translating gives CASSPGTSGDNEQFF.

The chain joins TRBV19 to TRBJ1-5, with D uncertain. The CDR3 sequence is 15 residues long. V lost 5 bases to trimming and J lost 9 bases, with 20 bases between them. Looked up from germline, CDR1 is LNHDA and CDR2 is SQIVND (reference sequence). The CDR3 sequence: CASSAEGRPAWPQHF. In DNA form, the CDR3 reads TGTGCCAGTAGTGCGGAAGGTCGGCCCGCTTGGCCCCAGCATTTT.

The V call is TRBV9, the J call TRBJ2-2; D is undetermined. From germline, CDR1 is SGDLS and CDR2 YYNGEE. V shed 4 bases and J shed 2 bases, with 6 bases lying between them. This CDR3 has 13 residues. For the CDR3, the DNA is TGTGCCAGCAGCCTATTTAACACCGGGGAGCTGTTTTTT. The encoded protein is CASSLFNTGELFF.

The chain joins TRBV5-6 to TRBJ2-6; D gene unclear. The CDR3 consists of 13 residues. The V gene's germline CDR1 is SGHDT and CDR2 YYEEEE. Trimming removed 2 bases at V and 1 base at J, with 1 base between. In nucleotides, the CDR3 is TGTGCCAGCAGCTTATCTGGGGCCAACGTCCTGACTTTC. Translated, it gives CASSLSGANVLTF.

This chain's CDR3 is CASSLREGDTEAFF. CDR3 sequence (DNA): TGTGCCAGCAGCTTACGGGAAGGGGACACTGAAGCTTTCTTT. This chain uses TRBV7-9 with TRBJ1-1, with D maybe TRBD1 (5 bases). The V gene lost 2 bases and the J gene lost 3 bases, with 10 bases spanning the gap. Germline CDR1 SEHNR, CDR2 FQNEAQ (reference sequence). The CDR3 spans 14 residues.

The chain joins TRBV4-2 to TRBJ2-1, with 12 bases fitting TRBD2. This CDR3 spans 16 amino acids. V gave up 8 bases and J gave up 7 bases; unmatched junction bases: 12. Germline V gene data show CDR1 as LGHNA and CDR2 as YNFKEQ. Written as DNA, the CDR3 is TGTGCCAGCGGAAAGAGTCTAGCGGGAGGGGGTAATGAGCAGTTCTTC. Protein product: CASGKSLAGGGNEQFF.

This clone is a singleton in its sample. The V gene is TRBV5-4, the J gene TRBJ2-3, with 7 positions matching TRBD2. The V gene's germline CDR1 is SGHNT and CDR2 YYREEE (reference sequence). The CDR3 spans 14 residues. Trimming cost V 0 bases and J 6 bases; bases outside gene matches: 4. The CDR3 DNA sequence: TGTGCCAGCAGCTTGGGACTAGCAGCCGATACGCAGTATTTT. Translating gives CASSLGLAADTQYF.

The chain has TRBV5-1 and TRBJ1-4; the D is unclear. V was shortened by 4 bases and J by 5 bases, with 15 bases between the two germline ends. This CDR3 spans 15 amino acids. Per germline, CDR1 SGHRS and CDR2 YFSETQ. The CDR3 spells CASSLSGIMNEKLFF. Written as DNA, the CDR3 is TGCGCCAGCAGCCTGTCCGGGATCATGAATGAAAAACTGTTTTTT.

V and J are TRBV7-2 and TRBJ2-3; 7 bases agree with TRBD2. The length of the CDR3 is 14 residues. The V gene's germline CDR1 is SGHTA and CDR2 FQGNSA. J lost 4 bases, V lost 5 bases, and 6 bases had no gene match. CDR3 coding DNA: TGTGCCAGCAGCCGGACTAGAGGTTCAGATACGCAGTATTTT. It codes for CASSRTRGSDTQYF.

The V gene is TRBV15, the J gene TRBJ2-5; unclear D gene. With 6 bases removed from V and 5 bases from J, the gap between germline ends came to 19 bases. This CDR3 region has 15 residues. Germline CDR1 and CDR2: LNHNV and YYDKDF (reference sequence). The CDR3 region has the DNA TGTGCCACCAGAGCCGCAGGCAGCCTGGGGGAGACCCAGTACTTC. Encoded protein: CATRAAGSLGETQYF.